Listed here are 8 T cell receptor beta chains from one sample, sequenced in a study of blood T cell repertoires in COVID-19. The method was immunoSEQ multiplex PCR; TCRdb's version includes in-frame clones alone and lacks a portion of them. Here the sample spans 240,000 or so clones, approximately 83% being singletons. The sample consisted of peripheral blood. The receptors here all came from a woman aged 30 to 39 who had recovered from COVID-19.

The V gene is TRBV13, the J gene TRBJ1-1; D gene ambiguous. CDR1 PRHDT and CDR2 FYEKMQ come from the germline V gene (reference sequence). The V gene lost 4 bases and the J gene lost 0 bases, with 9 bases spanning the gap. The CDR3 has 14 amino acids. CDR3 region: CASSSYRVNTEAFF. The DNA of the CDR3 is TGTGCCAGCAGCTCGTACCGGGTGAACACTGAAGCTTTCTTT.

The chain combines TRBV2 with TRBJ2-7; the D gene is possibly TRBD2 (6 bases). Germline CDR1 and CDR2: SNHLY and FYNNEI. The CDR3 loop spans 13 amino acids. The germline V and J ends were trimmed by 9 bases and 6 bases, with 18 bases remaining between them. Here the CDR3 reads CASGRDANSEQYF. In nucleotides, the CDR3 is TGTGCCAGTGGGCGGGACGCAAACAGCGAGCAGTACTTC. Based on the CDR3 plus reference TRBV2 and TRBJ2-7, the full variable domain is EPEVTQTPSHQVTQMGQEVILRCVPISNHLYFYWYRQILGQKVEFLVSFYNNEISEKSEIFDDQFSVERPDGSNFTLKIRSTKLEDSAMYFCASGRDANSEQYFGPGTRLTVT.

The rearrangement joins TRBV27 to TRBJ1-5, with TRBD1 matching over 11 bases. V lost 4 bases and J lost 7; bases outside the gene matches: 6. The length of the CDR3 is 15 residues. Germline assignment: CDR1 MNHEY and CDR2 SMNVEV (reference sequence). This CDR3 is CASSYVGTGGQPQHF. The CDR3 nucleotides read TGTGCCAGCAGTTACGTCGGGACAGGGGGACAGCCCCAGCATTTT.

The genes are TRBV18 and TRBJ2-2; 9 nucleotides match TRBD2. Per germline, CDR1 KGHSH and CDR2 LQKENI. The CDR3 covers 16 residues. V shed 3 bases and J 2 bases; nucleotides not matched to a gene: 4. CDR3: CASSPLAGANTGELFF. CDR3 bases: TGTGCCAGCTCACCTTTAGCGGGAGCTAACACCGGGGAGCTGTTTTTT.

This chain connects TRBV6-4 to TRBJ1-1, with D hard to call. With 5 bases removed from V and 4 bases from J, the gap between germline ends came to 23 bases. CDR3 length equals 17 residues. CDR1 MRHNA and CDR2 SNTAGT come from the germline V gene. The CDR3 region is CASSSPQNRLWATEAFF. DNA for the CDR3: TGTGCCAGCAGTAGCCCTCAGAACCGTCTTTGGGCCACTGAAGCTTTCTTT.

The V gene is TRBV5-1, the J gene TRBJ2-1; D possibly corresponds to TRBD1 (6 bases). Germline-derived CDR1 and CDR2 are SGHRS and YFSETQ. This CDR3 region has 14 residues. V was clipped by 1 base and J by 5 bases, with 10 bases between them. The CDR3 DNA reads TGCGCCAGCAGCTTGAGGACAGCAAACAATGAGCAGTTCTTC. Its translation: CASSLRTANNEQFF.

A note on this clone: The sample holds other DNA sequences that translate to the same CDR3. The V and J genes are TRBV5-1 and TRBJ1-1; D not certain. Germline loops: CDR1 SGHRS, CDR2 YFSETQ. CDR3 size: 14 residues. V lost 1 base, J lost 1 base, and 8 bases lay in between. The CDR3 sequence: CASSLLGGNTEAFF. CDR3 coding DNA: TGCGCCAGCAGCTTGTTGGGAGGGAACACTGAAGCTTTCTTT. The variable domain in full, with the rest retrieved from reference TRBV5-1 and TRBJ1-1, is KAGVTQTPRYLIKTRGQQVTLSCSPISGHRSVSWYQQTPGQGLQFLFEYFSETQRNKGNFPGRFSGRQFSNSRSEMNVSTLELGDSALYLCASSLLGGNTEAFFGQGTRLTVV.

The CDR3 loop is CASNNFFGTGGDEQYF. CDR3 bases: TGTGCCAGCAACAACTTCTTCGGGACAGGGGGCGACGAGCAGTACTTC. V usage is TRBV11-2 and J usage is TRBJ2-7; TRBD1 matches at 12 bases. Germline lookup yields CDR1 SGHAT and CDR2 FQNNGV. V lost 7 bases to trimming and J lost 5 bases; unmatched junction nucleotides: 12. This CDR3 has 16 amino acids.